This record looks at one T cell receptor beta chain sequence and its context. Source study methods: The authors estimated nucleated cell counts from reference gene primer amplification. Data came from immunoSEQ multiplex PCR; TCRdb stores just in-frame clones and leaves some out. The D gene and trimming were derived from the DNA, and the V and J assignments and clone size from that table. In the table there are 430,000 or so clones, 70% to 90% of which are singletons. The data stem from a study of blood T cell repertoires in COVID-19. Overall study: The United States, Italy and Spain were the sources of the acute and convalescent COVID-19 samples. Sample material is recorded as cDNA or gDNA derived from T cells, B-cell-depleted T cells, or PBMCs.

Germline-derived CDR1 and CDR2 are SGHRS and YFSETQ. The CDR3 extends over 14 amino acids. The junction had 2 bases not matched to a gene; V was cut back by 5 bases and J by 3 bases. Recruited during active infection, patients (from Seattle) were subsequently followed longitudinally. Sequencing was done on a sample of peripheral blood. This TCR came from a man aged 18 to 29 with COVID-19, enrolled during active disease. V usage is TRBV5-1 and J usage is TRBJ2-3; 11 nucleotides align to TRBD1. The CDR3 DNA follows: TGCGCCAGCAGAGGGACAGGGGGAACAGATACGCAGTATTTT. This gives the protein CASRGTGGTDTQYF.